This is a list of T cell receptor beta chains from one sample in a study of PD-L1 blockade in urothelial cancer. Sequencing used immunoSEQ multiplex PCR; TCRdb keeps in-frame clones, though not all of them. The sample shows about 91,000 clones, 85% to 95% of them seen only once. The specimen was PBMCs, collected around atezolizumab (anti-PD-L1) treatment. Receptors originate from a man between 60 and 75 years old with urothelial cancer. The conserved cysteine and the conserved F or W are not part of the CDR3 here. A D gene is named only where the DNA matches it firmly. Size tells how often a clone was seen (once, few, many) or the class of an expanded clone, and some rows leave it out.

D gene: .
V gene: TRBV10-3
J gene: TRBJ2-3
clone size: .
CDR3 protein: ATLATSTDTQY

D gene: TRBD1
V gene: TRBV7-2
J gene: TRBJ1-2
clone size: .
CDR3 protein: ASSPGQGPGGYT

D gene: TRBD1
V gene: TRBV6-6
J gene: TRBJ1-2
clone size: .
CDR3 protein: ASSLTGGAYGYT

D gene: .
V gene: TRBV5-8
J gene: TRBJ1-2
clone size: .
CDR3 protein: ASSLIRGGYT

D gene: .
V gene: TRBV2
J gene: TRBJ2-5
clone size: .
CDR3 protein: ASSGTEQETQY

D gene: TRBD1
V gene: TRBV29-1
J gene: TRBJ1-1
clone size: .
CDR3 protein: SVKQGGTEAF

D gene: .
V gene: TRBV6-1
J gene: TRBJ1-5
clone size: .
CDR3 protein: ASRTGAISNQPQH

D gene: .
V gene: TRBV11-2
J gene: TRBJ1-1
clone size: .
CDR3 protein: ASSARSSERTEAF

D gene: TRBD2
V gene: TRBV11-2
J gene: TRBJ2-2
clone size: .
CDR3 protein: ASSSLAGGNTGELF

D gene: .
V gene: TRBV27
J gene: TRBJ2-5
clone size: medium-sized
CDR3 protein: ASSPHLGGETQY

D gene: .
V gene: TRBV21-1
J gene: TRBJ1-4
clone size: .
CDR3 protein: ASSNQPRTGEVRDEKLF

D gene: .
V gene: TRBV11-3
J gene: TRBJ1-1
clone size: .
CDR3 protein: ASSPGRGEVNTEAF

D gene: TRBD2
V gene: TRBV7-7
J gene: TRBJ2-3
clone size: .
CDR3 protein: ASSLGTSRTDTQY

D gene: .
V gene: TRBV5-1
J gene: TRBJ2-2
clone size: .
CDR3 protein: ASSLIESGGELF

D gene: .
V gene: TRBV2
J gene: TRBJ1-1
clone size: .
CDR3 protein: ASTVSSNTEAF

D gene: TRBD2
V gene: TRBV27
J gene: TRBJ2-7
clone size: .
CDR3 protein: ASSLGNSGAYEQY

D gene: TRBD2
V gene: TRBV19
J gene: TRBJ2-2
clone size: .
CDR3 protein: ASSTLAGFTGELF

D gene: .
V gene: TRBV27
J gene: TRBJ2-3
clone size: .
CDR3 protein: ASSVSERNTQY

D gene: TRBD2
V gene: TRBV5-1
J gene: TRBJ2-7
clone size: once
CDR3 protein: ASSLGSGILYEQY

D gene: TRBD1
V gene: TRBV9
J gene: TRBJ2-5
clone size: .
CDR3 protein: ASSPRTGTEETQY

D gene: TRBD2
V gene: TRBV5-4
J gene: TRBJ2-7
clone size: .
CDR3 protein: ASSLAGTSSVEQY

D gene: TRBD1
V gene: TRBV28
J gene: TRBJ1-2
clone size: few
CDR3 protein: ASSPARGQGYT

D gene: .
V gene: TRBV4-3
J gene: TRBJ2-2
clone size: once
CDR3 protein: ASSQGPGGPNTGELF

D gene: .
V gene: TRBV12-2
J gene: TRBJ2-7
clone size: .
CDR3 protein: ASRFPPRRSYEQY

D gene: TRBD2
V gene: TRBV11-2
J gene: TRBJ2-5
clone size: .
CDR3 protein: ASSLGPSGEETQY

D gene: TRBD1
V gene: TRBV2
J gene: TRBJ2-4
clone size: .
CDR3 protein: ASRDRAGNIQY